A selection of T cell receptor beta chains follows, all from one sample in a study of cytomegalovirus exposure and HLA in healthy donors. Sequencing was performed with immunoSEQ multiplex PCR; in TCRdb, only in-frame clones are kept and a portion is missing. The sample lists 250,000 or so clones; about nine tenths were seen once. The specimen was PBMCs. The receptors were gathered from a girl aged 2-9 years in good health and CMV-seronegative. Each CDR3 is given with its conserved first and last residue. Each record gives: V gene, J gene, clone size, D gene, CDR3 DNA, CDR3 protein. D genes are given only for firm matches. Clone size is stated in some rows and not others, as once, few, many or a class when expanded.

TRBV2,TRBJ2-7,NA,TRBD1,TGTGCCAGCAGTGGACCGGGACAGGGATCCTACGAGCAGTACTTC,CASSGPGQGSYEQYF
TRBV27,TRBJ1-1,once,TRBD1,TGTGCCAGCAGCCACGGGACAGGGGGGACTGAAGCTTTCTTT,CASSHGTGGTEAFF
TRBV15,TRBJ1-4,NA,NA,TGTGCCACCAGCAGAGTGGAGGTAGATGAAAAACTGTTTTTT,CATSRVEVDEKLFF
TRBV10-3,TRBJ2-5,NA,NA,TGTGCCATCAGTGAGGAACTAGGGGAGACCCAGTACTTC,CAISEELGETQYF
TRBV19,TRBJ1-1,NA,NA,TGTGCCAGTAGTATAACGCGACAGCTGAACACTGAAGCTTTCTTT,CASSITRQLNTEAFF
TRBV5-1,TRBJ1-4,NA,TRBD1,TGCGCCAGCAGCTTTGGGACAGGGGCAACTAATGAAAAACTGTTTTTT,CASSFGTGATNEKLFF
TRBV19,TRBJ2-1,NA,NA,TGTGCCAGTAGTATAGGCGGGGATTACAATGAGCAGTTCTTC,CASSIGGDYNEQFF
TRBV13,TRBJ2-7,once,NA,TGTGCCAGCAGCCCTAGGGGGGGATCCTACGAGCAGTACTTC,CASSPRGGSYEQYF
TRBV27,TRBJ2-6,NA,TRBD1,TGTGCCAGCAGTTTGACAGGGGCCTCTGGGGCCAACGTCCTGACTTTC,CASSLTGASGANVLTF
TRBV6-5,TRBJ2-1,once,NA,TGTGCCAGCAGTCCCGCGGGTGATGAGCAGTTCTTC,CASSPAGDEQFF
TRBV5-4,TRBJ1-1,NA,TRBD1,TGTGCCAGCAGCCGACAGGGACTTAACACTGAAGCTTTCTTT,CASSRQGLNTEAFF
TRBV6-1,TRBJ1-3,NA,NA,TGTGCCAGCCGGACACCTAACTCTGGAAACACCATATATTTT,CASRTPNSGNTIYF
TRBV6-5,TRBJ2-1,NA,NA,TGTGCCAGCAGTTACTATTCCGGGACACCAGGCAATGAGCAGTTCTTC,CASSYYSGTPGNEQFF
TRBV29-1,TRBJ2-5,NA,NA,TGCAGCGTTGAGGGGGCAGTCCAAGAGACCCAGTACTTC,CSVEGAVQETQYF
TRBV19,TRBJ2-1,NA,TRBD2,TGTGCCAGTAGTATATTGACTAGCGGGTCCTACAATGAGCAGTTCTTC,CASSILTSGSYNEQFF
TRBV7-8,TRBJ1-2,NA,NA,TGTGCCAGCAGCTTAGTCGACCGACAGAGGTCAAGTTTTGGCTACACCTTC,CASSLVDRQRSSFGYTF
TRBV2,TRBJ1-5,NA,TRBD1,TGTGCCAGCAGTGTGGAGGGACAGGTCAATCAGCCCCAGCATTTT,CASSVEGQVNQPQHF
TRBV5-1,TRBJ1-1,NA,NA,TGCGCCAGCAGCTTCGGGATCAACCAACCCTCTCCTAACACTGAAGCTTTCTTT,CASSFGINQPSPNTEAFF
TRBV7-9,TRBJ1-2,NA,NA,TGTGCCAGCAGCCGGGACTGGGGCTACACCTTC,CASSRDWGYTF
TRBV7-9,TRBJ2-1,NA,TRBD2,TGTGCCAGCAGCTTGGGGACTAGCGACTACAATGAGCAGTTCTTC,CASSLGTSDYNEQFF
TRBV27,TRBJ2-7,NA,NA,TGTGCCAGCAGTTACGGCGGGGCCTCCCCGGGGGAGCAGTACTTC,CASSYGGASPGEQYF
TRBV19,TRBJ2-1,NA,TRBD2,TGTGCCAGTAGTATCGGGGGCGGGAGGGCCCACAATGAGCAGTTCTTC,CASSIGGGRAHNEQFF
TRBV10-3,TRBJ1-5,NA,TRBD1,TGTGCCATCAGTGAGTCGGACAGGGGGCCCGATTTGCCCCAGCATTTT,CAISESDRGPDLPQHF
TRBV5-4,TRBJ2-7,NA,TRBD2,TGTGCCAGCAGCTTGGGGGGACTAGCGGGAGGGCCGCGGCAGTACTTC,CASSLGGLAGGPRQYF
TRBV5-6,TRBJ2-1,few,TRBD2,TGTGCCAGCAGCTTGCCGGGACTAGCGGACAATGAGCAGTTCTTC,CASSLPGLADNEQFF
TRBV10-3,TRBJ2-3,NA,TRBD2,TGTGCCATCAACCCTAGCGGGGGAGGGGATACGCAGTATTTT,CAINPSGGGDTQYF
TRBV5-4,TRBJ1-1,few,NA,TGTGCCAGCCCTGGAGGGATTACGATGAACACTGAAGCTTTCTTT,CASPGGITMNTEAFF
TRBV4-1,TRBJ2-7,NA,TRBD2,TGCGCCAGCAGCAAATCCGGGACGGGGAGGGACGAGCAGTACTTC,CASSKSGTGRDEQYF